These 5 T cell receptor beta chains were all obtained from the same sample, sequenced in a study of T cell repertoires in cytomegalovirus infection. TCRdb ran MiXCR on the reads and lists one entry per CDR3 protein. The top ten clones hold around 13% of a sample with just under 550,000 distinct CDR3 sequences, 26% of them seen once. Input material: PBMCs. The source of these receptors is a human donor in good health (CMV status not recorded). Some clones in this sample may be carry-over from other donors' samples.

V gene TRBV11-3 combines with J gene TRBJ2-3, with TRBD1 matching over 9 bases. This CDR3 region has 17 residues. Trimming took 6 bases from V and 1 from J; bases not matched to a gene: 11. Germline V gene data show CDR1 as SGHNT and CDR2 as YENEEA. The CDR3 DNA reads as TGTGCCAGCAGTCCCTCCGAAACAGGGGGCGGCACAGATACGCAGTATTTT. This translates into CASSPSETGGGTDTQYF.

In this sample, this clonotype turned up many times. The CDR3 loop reads CASSPPLNTEAFF. The CDR3 bases are TGTGCCAGCAGCCCGCCTCTGAACACTGAAGCTTTCTTT. The gene calls are TRBV7-9 and TRBJ1-1, with D hard to call. Germline V gene data show CDR1 as SEHNR and CDR2 as FQNEAQ (reference sequence). The CDR3 loop spans 13 amino acids. V lost 5 bases, J lost 0 bases, and 7 bases lay in between.

The rearrangement uses TRBV4-3 and TRBJ2-1; D is unresolved. The germline V gene encodes CDR1 LGHNA and CDR2 YSLEER. The CDR3 consists of 16 residues. Trimming left V 1 base short and J 9 bases short, with 19 bases between. The CDR3 DNA sequence: TGCGCCAGCAGCCAAGTCACTACGCTGCCGACGGTTGAGCAGTTCTTC. Its translation: CASSQVTTLPTVEQFF.

In this sample, this clonotype turned up a few times. The chain is built from TRBV11-2 and TRBJ2-1; D is unresolved. The germline gives CDR1 SGHAT, CDR2 FQNNGV. The CDR3 runs 12 residues. V gave up 5 bases and J gave up 6 bases, with 8 bases separating them. The CDR3 loop reads CASSPESNEQFF. The CDR3 DNA reads TGTGCCAGCAGCCCGGAGAGCAATGAGCAGTTCTTC.

The DNA for the CDR3 is TGTGCCAGCAGCTTAGGTCTTTGGGGTGGACTAGCGGGAGGAAGTGGGGTTGAGCAGTTCTTC. Its translation: CASSLGLWGGLAGGSGVEQFF. The V and J genes are TRBV7-2 and TRBJ2-1, with 14 bases that match TRBD2. Germline V lookup: CDR1 SGHTA, CDR2 FQGNSA. CDR3 length: 21 amino acids. V trimming: 1 base; J trimming: 9 bases; junction bases outside the gene matches: 20.